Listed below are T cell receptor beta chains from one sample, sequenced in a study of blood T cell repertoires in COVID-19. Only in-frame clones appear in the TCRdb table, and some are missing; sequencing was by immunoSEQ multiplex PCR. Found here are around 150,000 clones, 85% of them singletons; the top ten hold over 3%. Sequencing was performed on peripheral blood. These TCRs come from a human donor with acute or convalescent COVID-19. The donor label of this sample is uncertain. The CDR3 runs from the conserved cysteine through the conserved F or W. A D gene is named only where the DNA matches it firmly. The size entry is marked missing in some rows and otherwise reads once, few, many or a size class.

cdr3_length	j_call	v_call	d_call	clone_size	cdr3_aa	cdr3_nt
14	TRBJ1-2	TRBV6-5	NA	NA	CASTQGGAAWGYTF	TGTGCCAGCACCCAGGGTGGGGCGGCCTGGGGCTACACCTTC
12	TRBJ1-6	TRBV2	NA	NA	CASRSDNSPLHF	TGTGCCAGCAGGAGTGATAATTCACCCCTCCACTTT
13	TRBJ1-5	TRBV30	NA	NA	CAWSRQVDQPQHF	TGTGCCTGGAGTCGGCAGGTGGATCAGCCCCAGCATTTT
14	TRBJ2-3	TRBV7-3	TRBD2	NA	CASSGAGGTDTQYF	TGTGCCAGCAGCGGAGCGGGGGGCACAGATACGCAGTATTTT
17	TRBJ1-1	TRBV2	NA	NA	CASSQRGGDRQNTEAFF	TGTGCCAGCAGCCAAAGGGGGGGGGACCGACAGAACACTGAAGCTTTCTTT
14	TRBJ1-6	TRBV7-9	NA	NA	CASSVEGNNSPLHF	TGTGCCAGCAGCGTGGAGGGAAATAATTCACCCCTCCACTTT
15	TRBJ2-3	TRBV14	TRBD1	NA	CASSPDRGLADTQYF	TGTGCCAGCAGCCCGGACAGGGGGCTGGCAGATACGCAGTATTTT
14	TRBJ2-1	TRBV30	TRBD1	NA	CAWSAGTAYNEQFF	TGTGCCTGGAGCGCCGGGACAGCTTACAATGAGCAGTTCTTC
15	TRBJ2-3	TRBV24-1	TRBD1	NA	CATSRTGERTDTQYF	TGTGCCACCTCTAGGACAGGGGAGAGAACAGATACGCAGTATTTT
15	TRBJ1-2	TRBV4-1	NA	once	CASSVSRDINYGYTF	TGCGCCAGCAGCGTCAGCCGGGACATTAACTATGGCTACACCTTC
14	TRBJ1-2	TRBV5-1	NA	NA	CASSFSSGNYGYTF	TGCGCCAGCAGCTTCTCGTCGGGTAACTATGGCTACACCTTC
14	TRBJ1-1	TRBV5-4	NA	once	CASSLGGVNTEAFF	TGTGCCAGCAGCTTGGGGGGAGTGAACACTGAAGCTTTCTTT
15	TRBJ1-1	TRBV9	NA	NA	CASSVEPAAGTEAFF	TGTGCCAGCAGCGTAGAACCCGCCGCGGGCACTGAAGCTTTCTTT
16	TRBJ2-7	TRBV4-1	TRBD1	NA	CASSQDTGTADYEQYF	TGCGCCAGCAGCCAAGACACCGGGACAGCGGACTACGAGCAGTACTTC
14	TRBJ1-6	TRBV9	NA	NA	CASSVTGVGSPLHF	TGTGCCAGCAGCGTAACGGGGGTGGGTTCACCCCTCCACTTT
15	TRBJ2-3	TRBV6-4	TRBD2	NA	CAGEGLAHQRDTQYF	TGTGCCGGGGAGGGACTAGCTCACCAGAGGGATACGCAGTATTTT
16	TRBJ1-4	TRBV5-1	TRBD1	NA	CASSRTWDSTNEKLFF	TGCGCCAGCAGCCGGACTTGGGACAGTACTAATGAAAAACTGTTTTTT
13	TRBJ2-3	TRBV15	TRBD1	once	CATGVGGLDTQYF	TGTGCCACCGGGGTAGGGGGCTTGGATACGCAGTATTTT
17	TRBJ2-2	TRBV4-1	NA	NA	CASSQDGTPPGTGELFF	TGCGCCAGCAGCCAAGATGGGACACCACCGGGCACCGGGGAGCTGTTTTTT
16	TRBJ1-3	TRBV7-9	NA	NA	CASSFNNRIGGNTIYF	TGTGCCAGCAGCTTTAATAACAGGATCGGTGGAAACACCATATATTTT
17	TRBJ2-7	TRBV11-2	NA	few	CASSTTTGGVWSYEQYF	TGTGCCAGCAGCACAACTACAGGGGGGGTTTGGTCCTACGAGCAGTACTTC
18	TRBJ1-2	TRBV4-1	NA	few	CASSHSRTEIFTNYGYTF	TGCGCCAGCAGCCATTCACGAACAGAGATTTTTACTAACTATGGCTACACCTTC
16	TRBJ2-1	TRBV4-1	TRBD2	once	CASSQSTGGPYNEQFF	TGCGCCAGCAGCCAATCAACGGGGGGGCCCTACAATGAGCAGTTCTTC
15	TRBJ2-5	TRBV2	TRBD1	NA	CASRRDRARGETQYF	TGTGCCAGCAGAAGGGACAGGGCGAGGGGAGAGACCCAGTACTTC
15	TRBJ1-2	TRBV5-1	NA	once	CASSRSGTDSPGYTF	TGCGCCAGCAGCCGCTCCGGGACTGACTCACCTGGCTACACCTTC
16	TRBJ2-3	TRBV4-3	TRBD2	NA	CASSQALAGGLDTQYF	TGCGCCAGCAGCCAAGCACTAGCGGGGGGGCTAGATACGCAGTATTTT
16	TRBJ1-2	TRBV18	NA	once	CASSPFDSRANYGYTF	TGTGCCAGCTCACCATTTGACAGTCGAGCTAACTATGGCTACACCTTC